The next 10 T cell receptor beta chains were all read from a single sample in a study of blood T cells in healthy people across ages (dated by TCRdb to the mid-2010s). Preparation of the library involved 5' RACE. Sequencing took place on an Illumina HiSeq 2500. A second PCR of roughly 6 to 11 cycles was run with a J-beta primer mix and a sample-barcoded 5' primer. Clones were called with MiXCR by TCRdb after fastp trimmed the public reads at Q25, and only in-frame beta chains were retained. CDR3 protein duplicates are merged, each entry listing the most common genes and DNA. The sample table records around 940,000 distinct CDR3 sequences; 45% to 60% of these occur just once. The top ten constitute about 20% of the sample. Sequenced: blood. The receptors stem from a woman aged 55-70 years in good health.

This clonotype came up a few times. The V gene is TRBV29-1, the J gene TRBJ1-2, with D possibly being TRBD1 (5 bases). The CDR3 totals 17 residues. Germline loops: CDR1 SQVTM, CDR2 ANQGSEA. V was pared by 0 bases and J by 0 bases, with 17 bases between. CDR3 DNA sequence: TGCAGCGTTGAAGAGAGGCAGGGAACGATAGCTAACTATGGCTACACCTTC. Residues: CSVEERQGTIANYGYTF.

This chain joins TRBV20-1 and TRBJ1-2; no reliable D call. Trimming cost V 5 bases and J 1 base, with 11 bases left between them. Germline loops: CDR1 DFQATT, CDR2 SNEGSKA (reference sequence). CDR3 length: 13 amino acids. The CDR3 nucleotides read TGCAGTGCTCTCGGACTCGATAACTATGGCTACACCTTC. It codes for CSALGLDNYGYTF.

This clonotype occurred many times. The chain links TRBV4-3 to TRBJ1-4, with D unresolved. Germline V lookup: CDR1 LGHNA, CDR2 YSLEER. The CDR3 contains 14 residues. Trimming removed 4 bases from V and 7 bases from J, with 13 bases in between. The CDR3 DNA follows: TGCGCCAGCAGCCCGTCTGCGGTTGCTGAAAAACTGTTTTTT. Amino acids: CASSPSAVAEKLFF.

In nucleotides, the CDR3 is TGTGCCAGCAGCTTGCGAGGAGGCGTTTTTGAGACCCAGTACTTC. Protein product: CASSLRGGVFETQYF. This chain connects TRBV5-5 to TRBJ2-5, with a possible D match to TRBD2 (5 bases). Germline V gene sequence: CDR1 SGHKS, CDR2 YYEKEE (reference sequence). The CDR3 length is 15 residues. V was trimmed by 1 base and J by 5 bases, leaving 15 bases between them.

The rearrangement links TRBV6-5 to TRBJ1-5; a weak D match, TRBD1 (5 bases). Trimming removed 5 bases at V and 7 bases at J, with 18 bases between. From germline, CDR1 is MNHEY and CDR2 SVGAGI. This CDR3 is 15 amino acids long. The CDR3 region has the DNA TGTGCCAGCAGTCCCGGGGACTTGAAGGGGCAGCCCCAGCATTTT. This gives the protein CASSPGDLKGQPQHF.

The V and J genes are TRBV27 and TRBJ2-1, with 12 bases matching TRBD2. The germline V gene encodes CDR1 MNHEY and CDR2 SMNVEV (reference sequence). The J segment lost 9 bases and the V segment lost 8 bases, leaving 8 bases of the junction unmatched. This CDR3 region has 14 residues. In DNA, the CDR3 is TGTGCCAGCCAGACTAGCGGGAGACAGAGTGAGCAGTTCTTC. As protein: CASQTSGRQSEQFF.

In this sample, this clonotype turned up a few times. The CDR3 bases are TGTGCCAGCAGCAACACGTTAGCGACAGGGGTTACTGAGCAGTTCTTC. Protein: CASSNTLATGVTEQFF. The genes are TRBV6-6 and TRBJ2-1; 8 bases align to TRBD1. The trim removed 6 bases at V and 9 bases at J, leaving 16 bases unmatched. There are 16 residues in the CDR3. Germline CDR1 reads MNHNY; CDR2 reads SVGAGI (reference sequence).

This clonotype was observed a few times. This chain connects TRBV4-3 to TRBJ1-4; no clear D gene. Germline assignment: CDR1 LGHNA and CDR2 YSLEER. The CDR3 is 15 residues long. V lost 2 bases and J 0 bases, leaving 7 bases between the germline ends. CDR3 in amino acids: CASSQRPATNEKLFF. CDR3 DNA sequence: TGCGCCAGCAGCCAACGTCCGGCAACTAATGAAAAACTGTTTTTT.

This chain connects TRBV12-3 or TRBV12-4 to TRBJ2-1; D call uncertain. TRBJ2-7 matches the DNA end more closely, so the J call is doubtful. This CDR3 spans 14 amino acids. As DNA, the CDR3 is TGTGCCAGCAGTCCGCGAGGCTCCTACAATGAGCAGTACTTC. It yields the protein CASSPRGSYNEQYF.

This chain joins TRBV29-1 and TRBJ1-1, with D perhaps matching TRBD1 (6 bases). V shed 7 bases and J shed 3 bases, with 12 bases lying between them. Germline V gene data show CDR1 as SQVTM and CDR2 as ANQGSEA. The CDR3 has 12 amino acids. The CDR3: CSAATGHTEAFF. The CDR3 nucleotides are TGCAGCGCAGCTACAGGGCACACTGAAGCTTTCTTT.